This T cell receptor (beta chain) was captured in a study of PD-L1 blockade in urothelial cancer. The wider study: Counts from blood samples showed a median of around 150,000 T cells.

Using immunoSEQ multiplex PCR, the repertoire was profiled, and TCRdb retains in-frame clones only, with some absent. The sample has around 130,000 clones; 65% to 85% are singletons. Regarding time point: pretreatment peripheral blood. Trimming cost V 0 bases and J 4 bases, with 12 bases left between them. Germline-derived CDR1 and CDR2 are SEHNR and FQNEAQ (reference sequence). The CDR3 length is 15 residues. The source material was PBMCs, sampled around atezolizumab (anti-PD-L1) treatment. The rearrangement links TRBV7-9 to TRBJ1-2; perhaps TRBD1 as D (6 bases). The receptor comes from a man aged 45-60 years with urothelial cancer. The DNA for the CDR3 is TGTGCCAGCAGCTTAGCACGAACAGGGCCCTATGGCTACACCTTC. Its protein is CASSLARTGPYGYTF. Drawing the rest from reference TRBV7-9 and TRBJ1-2, the complete variable domain is DTGVSQNPRHKITKRGQNVTFRCDPISEHNRLYWYRQTLGQGPEFLTYFQNEAQLEKSRLLSDRFSAERPKGSFSTLEIQRTEQGDSAMYLCASSLARTGPYGYTFGSGTRLTVV.